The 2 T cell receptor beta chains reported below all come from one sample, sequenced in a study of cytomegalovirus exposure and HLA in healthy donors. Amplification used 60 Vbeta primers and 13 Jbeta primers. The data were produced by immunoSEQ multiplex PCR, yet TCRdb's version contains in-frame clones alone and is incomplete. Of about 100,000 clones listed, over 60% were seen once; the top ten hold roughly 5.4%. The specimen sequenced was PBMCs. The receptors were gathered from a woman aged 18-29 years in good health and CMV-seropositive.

Here the CDR3 DNA reads TGCGCCAGCAGCTTGGCACTACGCTCCTACAATGAGCAGTTCTTC. As protein: CASSLALRSYNEQFF. The gene calls are TRBV5-1 and TRBJ2-1; D gene unclear. The CDR3 consists of 15 residues. Trimming cost V 0 bases and J 0 bases, with 7 bases left between them. Germline V gene sequence: CDR1 SGHRS, CDR2 YFSETQ.

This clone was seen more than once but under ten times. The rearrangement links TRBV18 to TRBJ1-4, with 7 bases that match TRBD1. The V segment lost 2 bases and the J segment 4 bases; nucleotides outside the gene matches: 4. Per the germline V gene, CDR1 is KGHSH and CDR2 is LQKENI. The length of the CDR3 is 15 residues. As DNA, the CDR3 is TGTGCCAGCTCACCAAAGGGGGCGCGTAATGAAAAACTGTTTTTT. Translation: CASSPKGARNEKLFF.